What follows describes a single T cell receptor (beta chain). The antigen is unknown. These data belong to a study of memory CD4+ T cells and cytomegalovirus serostatus. On the study more broadly: Donors were healthy Belgian adults, 10 or so CMV seropositive and under 30 seronegative.

The sort gate was single viable CD3+CD4+CD8-CD45RO+ cells for memory CD4+ T cells. CMV serostatus came from serum IgG against pp150, pp28, p38, p52. In the original processing: Out-of-frame sequences were removed, leaving 2 million to 2.5 million distinct TCRbeta sequences. Profiled with immunoSEQ multiplex PCR; TCRdb holds only in-frame clones, not every one. That table is the source of V, J and clone size, and D and trimming were worked out from the DNA. The sample includes around 54,000 clones, about 70% of them seen just once. The CDR3 length is 18 residues. The ends were cut back, 4 bases at V and 9 bases at J, with 27 bases in the middle. Germline-derived CDR1 and CDR2 are LGHNA and YNFKEQ. Study observations and caveats: CD4+ memory repertoires contained about two fifths of the 164 reported CMV TCRbeta sequences.

The sequence was collected from an adult in good health and CMV-seropositive. This chain links TRBV4-2 with TRBJ2-2; either TRBD1 or TRBD2 may supply D (6 bases each). What was sequenced was memory CD4+ T cells from blood. The chain's CDR3 is CASSPGGGKGGPRRELFF. In nucleotides, the CDR3 is TGTGCCAGCAGCCCCGGAGGGGGAAAAGGAGGGCCTAGGAGGGAGCTGTTTTTT.